This T cell receptor (beta chain) is from a study of blood T cell repertoires in COVID-19. Across the whole study: The origin of the acute and convalescent COVID-19 samples was the United States, Italy and Spain. T cells, B-cell-depleted T cells, or PBMCs provided the cDNA or gDNA that served as material.

Trimming removed 4 bases from V and 1 base from J, with 10 bases in between. The CDR3 length is 14 residues. CDR1 and CDR2 (germline): SGHTS, YDEGEE. Authors' data handling: The assay estimated nucleated cells by amplifying reference gene primers. TCRdb keeps only in-frame clones here, not all; method: immunoSEQ multiplex PCR. V and J calls and clone size follow that table, whereas D and trimming were derived from the DNA. The sample includes more than 200,000 clones, 75% to 90% of them seen just once. Sample: peripheral blood. This receptor was identified in a young man with active or convalescent COVID-19. This chain connects TRBV5-8 to TRBJ2-3; tentative D call: TRBD1 (6 bases). The CDR3 nucleotides are TGTGCCAGCAGCCCGTACAGGGGCACAGATACGCAGTATTTT. It encodes CASSPYRGTDTQYF.